These 26 T cell receptor beta chains came from one sample sequenced in a study of T cells in Graves' hyperthyroidism and ophthalmopathy. Amplified TCR beta CDR3 regions came from RNA transcripts. The HTBI primer set was used in a first-round RT-PCR of the TCR CDR3. TCRdb redid the calling of the multiplex PCR reads with MiXCR, one entry per CDR3 protein. Counted here are roughly 740,000 distinct CDR3 sequences, about a sixth occurring once; the ten biggest clones make up under 9.5%. Sequencing input: blood. The receptors originated from a man younger than 30 with Graves' hyperthyroidism.

Many counts were recorded for this clonotype. The chain recombines TRBV11-3 with TRBJ2-7; D unresolved. Trimming cost V 1 base and J 2 bases, with 9 bases left between them. This CDR3 contains 14 residues. CDR1 and CDR2 (germline): SGHNT, YENEEA. The CDR3 DNA sequence: TGTGCCAGCAGCTTAGCCCGGCTAGCCTACGAGCAGTACTTC. This codes for CASSLARLAYEQYF.

The table lists this clonotype with a few counts. V and J are TRBV24-1 and TRBJ2-2, with D uncertain. Trimming took off 0 bases at V and 1 base at J, with 11 bases between the two ends. Per germline, CDR1 KGHDR and CDR2 SFDVKD. This CDR3 is built from 17 residues. The CDR3 DNA reads as TGTGCCACCAGTGATTTGAGTCGGGCAGGGAACACCGGGGAGCTGTTTTTT. It encodes CATSDLSRAGNTGELFF.

A few counts support this clonotype. The rearrangement joins TRBV7-8 to TRBJ2-1, with 7 bases lining up with TRBD1. The V gene end was trimmed by 4 bases and the J gene end by 5 bases; junction bases not matched to a gene: 2. Looked up from germline, CDR1 is SGHVS and CDR2 is FQNEAQ. The CDR3 covers 13 residues. The CDR3 DNA is TGTGCCAGCAGCTGGGACAGAAACAATGAGCAGTTCTTC. This encodes CASSWDRNNEQFF.

J is TRBJ2-7 and V is TRBV7-2; unclear D gene. The CDR3 has 13 residues. CDR1 SGHTA and CDR2 FQGNSA come from the germline V gene. Trimming stripped 1 base from V and 7 bases from J, with 11 bases between. The DNA for the CDR3 is TGTGCCAGCAGCTTAGGAGTTCGGTGGGAGCAGTACTTC. Translated, it gives CASSLGVRWEQYF.

In its sample, this clonotype was seen many times. J is TRBJ1-6 and V is TRBV28; no definite D call. The V end was cut by 5 bases, the J end by 3 bases, with 8 bases between. Germline values: CDR1 MDHEN, CDR2 SYDVKM. The CDR3 totals 14 residues. This CDR3 reads CASSIRGYNSPLHF. DNA for the CDR3: TGTGCCAGCAGTATCCGGGGCTATAATTCACCCCTCCACTTT.

This clonotype was seen just once. J is TRBJ2-7 and V is TRBV5-1, with 9 bases identical to TRBD1. V lost 8 bases, J lost 3 bases, and 6 bases stayed unmatched. The CDR3 sequence is 13 residues long. Per the germline V gene, CDR1 is SGHRS and CDR2 is YFSETQ. The CDR3 DNA reads as TGCGCCAGAAGCCAGACAGGGGGCTACGAGCAGTACTTC. It yields the protein CARSQTGGYEQYF.

The DNA of the CDR3 is TGCAGTGCCCCCCGGGACAGGGTTCGAAATGAGCAGTTCTTC. It yields the protein CSAPRDRVRNEQFF. This chain connects TRBV20-1 to TRBJ2-1, with 9 positions matching TRBD1. The length of the CDR3 is 14 residues. Germline trimming cut 6 bases from V and 7 bases from J; bases unmatched to any gene: 10. CDR1 and CDR2 (germline): DFQATT, SNEGSKA (reference sequence).

V and J are TRBV5-5 and TRBJ1-3; the D gene is possibly TRBD1 (5 bases). Germline CDR1 reads SGHKS; CDR2 reads YYEKEE (reference sequence). The CDR3 loop spans 14 amino acids. V was clipped by 0 bases and J by 2 bases, with 6 bases between them. The CDR3 sequence: CASSLVGPGNTIYF. The CDR3 nucleotides read TGTGCCAGCAGCTTGGTGGGGCCTGGAAACACCATATATTTT.

In this sample, this clonotype turned up a few times. The J gene is TRBJ2-7, the V gene TRBV7-9; TRBD1 might be the D (6 bases). Trimming took 5 bases from V and 3 from J, leaving 26 bases between them. The germline gives CDR1 SEHNR, CDR2 FQNEAQ (reference sequence). The CDR3 runs 18 residues. The CDR3 is CASSPGGGRGRLHYEQYF. DNA for the CDR3: TGTGCCAGCAGCCCAGGTGGGGGCCGGGGCCGGCTACACTACGAGCAGTACTTC.

This clonotype was found many times. CDR3 loop: CASSLGRPGVDTQYF. DNA for the CDR3: TGTGCCAGCAGTCTCGGGAGGCCAGGTGTAGATACGCAGTATTTT. The rearrangement uses TRBV6-1 and TRBJ2-3; 7 bases agree with TRBD2. The J segment lost 5 bases and the V segment lost 5 bases, leaving 10 bases of the junction unmatched. The CDR3 is 15 amino acids. In germline, CDR1 is MNHNS, CDR2 SASEGT.

V and J are TRBV20-1 and TRBJ1-5, with a weak D call TRBD1 (5 bases). V lost 5 bases to trimming and J lost 1 base, with 9 bases between them. There are 13 residues in the CDR3. Germline V gene lookup returns CDR1 DFQATT and CDR2 SNEGSKA (reference sequence). The CDR3 DNA reads TGCAGTGCTGGTCGACAGAGCAATCAGCCCCAGCATTTT. Amino acid sequence: CSAGRQSNQPQHF.

This clonotype was recorded many times. This rearrangement joins TRBV11-2 to TRBJ2-3; no firm D call. V lost 5 bases and J lost 4, with 10 bases in between. The CDR3 has 13 residues. CDR1 and CDR2 from the germline V gene are SGHAT and FQNNGV. CDR3 in amino acids: CASSLVFSDTQYF. The DNA for the CDR3 is TGTGCCAGCAGCCTAGTGTTCTCAGATACGCAGTATTTT. The full variable domain, its missing parts supplied by reference TRBV11-2 and TRBJ2-3, is EAGVAQSPRYKIIEKRQSVAFWCNPISGHATLYWYQQILGQGPKLLIQFQNNGVVDDSQLPKDRFSAERLKGVDSTLKIQPAKLEDSAVYLCASSLVFSDTQYFGPGTRLTVL.

This clonotype turned up a few times. V gene TRBV12-3 or TRBV12-4 combines with J gene TRBJ1-2; D is undetermined. The CDR3 consists of 12 residues. Trimming stripped 4 bases from V and 4 bases from J, with 7 bases between. CDR3 region: CASSWGSYGYTF. In DNA form, the CDR3 reads TGTGCCAGCAGTTGGGGATCCTATGGCTACACCTTC.

This clonotype has at least ten counts. CDR3: CASSHLSSYEQYF. The CDR3 DNA sequence: TGTGCCAGCAGTCACCTCAGTTCCTACGAGCAGTACTTC. The V and J genes are TRBV12-3 or TRBV12-4 and TRBJ2-7; no firm D call. The CDR3 length is 13 residues. V was cut by 5 bases and J by 1 base, with 9 bases left in between.

This clonotype has only a few counts. The genes are TRBV10-3 and TRBJ2-3; 7 bases align to TRBD2. V lost 10 bases and J lost 7; bases outside the gene matches: 11. CDR3 length: 13 residues. CDR1 and CDR2 from the germline V gene are ENHRY and SYGVKD. CDR3 sequence: CASYSGPENTQYF. The CDR3 DNA follows: TGTGCCAGCTATAGCGGGCCCGAGAATACGCAGTATTTT.

Ten or more counts support this clonotype. The chain carries TRBV5-1 and TRBJ2-7; D gene unclear. Deletions cut 1 base from V and 4 bases from J, with 12 bases between. There are 14 residues in the CDR3. Germline V lookup: CDR1 SGHRS, CDR2 YFSETQ. CDR3 in DNA: TGCGCCAGCAGCTTGCTGGCGGTACAGTACGAGCAGTACTTC. This codes for CASSLLAVQYEQYF.

This chain uses TRBV15 with TRBJ2-7, with TRBD2 as a possible D gene (5 bases). The length of the CDR3 is 17 residues. Trimming removed 4 bases at V and 0 bases at J, with 19 bases between. Germline CDR1 LNHNV, CDR2 YYDKDF (reference sequence). The CDR3 loop is CATSTPQRSANSYEQYF. The CDR3 nucleotides read TGTGCCACCAGCACCCCTCAGCGTAGCGCAAACTCCTACGAGCAGTACTTC.

In the case of this clonotype: This may arise from a read error, as a much more abundant clone is one base away. The V gene is TRBV5-1, the J gene TRBJ1-1; tentative D call: TRBD1 (5 bases). This CDR3 is 13 amino acids long. CDR1 is SGHRS, CDR2 YFSETQ, per germline. CDR3 sequence (DNA): TGCGCCAGCGCACGTGGGGCAGGTACTGGAGCTTTCTTT. This gives the protein CASARGAGTGAFF.

V usage is TRBV29-1 and J usage is TRBJ2-3; 8 nucleotides agree with TRBD2. Germline V CDR1 and CDR2: SQVTM, ANQGSEA. Trimming took 4 bases from V and 2 from J; bases not matched to a gene: 11. The CDR3 has 16 residues. The CDR3 region is CSVGNPGLGDTDTQYF. CDR3 DNA sequence: TGCAGCGTTGGGAATCCGGGACTAGGGGACACAGATACGCAGTATTTT.

This clonotype has just a few counts. The rearrangement uses TRBV27 and TRBJ2-2; TRBD1 agrees at 9 bases. Germline V gene sequence: CDR1 MNHEY, CDR2 SMNVEV (reference sequence). The length of the CDR3 is 18 residues. The V and J ends lost 3 bases and 1 base, in that order; junction bases with no gene match: 9. The CDR3 region is CASSLRTGASGNTGELFF. The DNA of the CDR3 is TGTGCCAGCAGTTTGCGGACAGGGGCTAGCGGGAACACCGGGGAGCTGTTTTTT.

The V gene is TRBV10-3, the J gene TRBJ1-3, with 9 bases identical to TRBD1. Germline trimming cut 3 bases from V and 0 bases from J; bases unmatched to any gene: 3. CDR3 length: 16 residues. Per the germline V gene, CDR1 is ENHRY and CDR2 is SYGVKD. CDR3 in DNA: TGTGCCATCAGTGACCGGGACAGGGCCTCTGGAAACACCATATATTTT. Translation: CAISDRDRASGNTIYF.

The rearrangement links TRBV6-8 to TRBJ1-1; D gene unclear. The V end lost 4 bases, the J end lost 5 bases, and 17 bases lay between the germline ends. There are 15 residues in the CDR3. Per the germline V gene, CDR1 is MNHGY and CDR2 is SAAAGT. CDR3 loop: CASSSQRDPSTEAFF. The CDR3 bases are TGTGCCAGCAGTTCCCAACGGGATCCAAGTACTGAAGCTTTCTTT.

This clonotype was counted ten times or more. J is TRBJ1-1 and V is TRBV12-3 or TRBV12-4; a weak D match, TRBD1 (6 bases). The CDR3 covers 14 residues. V was cut by 5 bases and J by 1 base, with 11 bases left in between. CDR3 protein: CASSGRGGNTEAFF. In DNA, the CDR3 is TGTGCCAGCAGTGGCAGGGGTGGGAACACTGAAGCTTTCTTT.

This clonotype was counted many times. The rearrangement joins TRBV28 to TRBJ2-2, with 7 bases that match TRBD1. The CDR3 length is 14 residues. V lost 8 bases and J lost 4; bases outside the gene matches: 7. CDR1 and CDR2 from the germline V gene are MDHEN and SYDVKM. The CDR3 loop reads CASGTATVTGELFF. The CDR3 DNA follows: TGTGCCAGCGGGACAGCAACGGTCACCGGGGAGCTGTTTTTT.

This clonotype has a handful of counts. V is TRBV29-1 and J is TRBJ2-3; 8 nucleotides align to TRBD2. CDR1 and CDR2 from the germline V gene are SQVTM and ANQGSEA. The J segment lost 5 bases and the V segment lost 6 bases, leaving 10 bases of the junction unmatched. The CDR3 spans 14 residues. The DNA of the CDR3 is TGCAGCGTGCGAGCCGGGAGGGCTTTAGATACGCAGTATTTT. Protein sequence: CSVRAGRALDTQYF.

This clonotype was detected ten times or more. The V gene is TRBV12-3 or TRBV12-4, the J gene TRBJ2-3; D tentatively fits TRBD1 or TRBD2 (6 bases each). This CDR3 has 15 amino acids. Trimming removed 5 bases at V and 2 bases at J, with 14 bases between. The CDR3 bases are TGTGCCAGCAGTCCCCGATCGGGGGCCACAGATACGCAGTATTTT. Its translation is CASSPRSGATDTQYF.